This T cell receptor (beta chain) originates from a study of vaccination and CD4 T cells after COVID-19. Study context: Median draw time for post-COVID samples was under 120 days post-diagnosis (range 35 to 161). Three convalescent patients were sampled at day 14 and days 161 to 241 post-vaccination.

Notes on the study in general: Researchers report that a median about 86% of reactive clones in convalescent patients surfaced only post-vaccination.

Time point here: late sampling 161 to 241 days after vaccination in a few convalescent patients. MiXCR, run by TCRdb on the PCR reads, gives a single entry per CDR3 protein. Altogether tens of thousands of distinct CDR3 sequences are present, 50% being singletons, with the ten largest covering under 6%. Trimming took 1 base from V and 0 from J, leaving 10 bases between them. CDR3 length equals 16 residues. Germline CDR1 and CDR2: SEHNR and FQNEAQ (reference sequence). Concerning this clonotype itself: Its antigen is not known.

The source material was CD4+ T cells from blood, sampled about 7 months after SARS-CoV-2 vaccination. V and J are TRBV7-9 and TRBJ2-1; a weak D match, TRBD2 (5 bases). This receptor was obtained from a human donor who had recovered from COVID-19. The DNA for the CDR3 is TGTGCCAGCAGCTTAGTTGGTGGGAGCTCCTACAATGAGCAGTTCTTC. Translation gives CASSLVGGSSYNEQFF.